These T cell receptor beta chains were read from a single sample in a study of neurological immune-mediated disorders. Each CDR3 protein is one row after TCRdb ran MiXCR on the 5' RACE reads. This sample has about 53,000 distinct CDR3 sequences; around 3.5% occur once, and the top ten carry about 3.1%. Sequenced material: PBMCs. The origin of the receptors is a woman younger than 45 with multiple sclerosis. Both conserved end residues are part of each CDR3. Each record gives: J gene, D gene, clone size, V gene, CDR3 DNA, CDR3 protein. A D gene is named only where the DNA matches it firmly. Rows may omit the clone size; those that give it use once, few, many or a size class.

j_gene: TRBJ1-2
d_gene: NA
abundance: many
v_gene: TRBV5-1
CDR3nt: TGCGCCAGCAGCCCCCGACCCGGGAGTGACTATGGCTACACCTTC
CDR3aa: CASSPRPGSDYGYTF

j_gene: TRBJ1-5
d_gene: NA
abundance: many
v_gene: TRBV5-1
CDR3nt: TGCGCCAGCAGACCGGACGGGGTAGGGGGTCAGCCCCAGCATTTT
CDR3aa: CASRPDGVGGQPQHF

j_gene: TRBJ1-1
d_gene: TRBD1
abundance: many
v_gene: TRBV5-1
CDR3nt: TGCGCCAGCAGCCCGCCCAGGGGGGGCACTGAAGCTTTCTTT
CDR3aa: CASSPPRGGTEAFF

j_gene: TRBJ1-2
d_gene: NA
abundance: many
v_gene: TRBV12-3/TRBV12-4
CDR3nt: TGTGCCAGCAGTTCGGGACATTCCTATGGCTACACCTTC
CDR3aa: CASSSGHSYGYTF

j_gene: TRBJ1-5
d_gene: NA
abundance: many
v_gene: TRBV20-1
CDR3nt: TGCAGTGCTCCGGACAGAAGGGATCAGCCCCAGCATTTT
CDR3aa: CSAPDRRDQPQHF

j_gene: TRBJ2-1
d_gene: NA
abundance: many
v_gene: TRBV3-1
CDR3nt: TGTGCCAGCAGACACACCAGGGGTGGGAATGAGCAGTTCTTC
CDR3aa: CASRHTRGGNEQFF

j_gene: TRBJ1-2
d_gene: NA
abundance: many
v_gene: TRBV5-1
CDR3nt: TGCGCCAGCAGCTCTAGCGGGGCTAGGGGCTACACCTTC
CDR3aa: CASSSSGARGYTF

j_gene: TRBJ1-4
d_gene: NA
abundance: NA
v_gene: TRBV14
CDR3nt: TGTGCCAGCAGCCAAGCTGAGTGGGCGGATGAAAAACTGCTTTTT
CDR3aa: CASSQAEWADEKLLF

j_gene: TRBJ1-2
d_gene: NA
abundance: many
v_gene: TRBV9
CDR3nt: TGTGCCAGCAGCGGCGCAGGGGATGGCTACACCTTC
CDR3aa: CASSGAGDGYTF

j_gene: TRBJ1-2
d_gene: NA
abundance: many
v_gene: TRBV5-1
CDR3nt: TGCGCCAGCAGCATGGACCGAGGTAACTATGGCTACACCTTC
CDR3aa: CASSMDRGNYGYTF

j_gene: TRBJ1-2
d_gene: NA
abundance: many
v_gene: TRBV20-1
CDR3nt: TGCAGTGCTGATACAGGCTATGGCTACACCTTC
CDR3aa: CSADTGYGYTF

j_gene: TRBJ1-1
d_gene: NA
abundance: many
v_gene: TRBV6-5
CDR3nt: TGTGCCAGCAGTTCCGGGGGGAACACTGAAGCTTTCTTT
CDR3aa: CASSSGGNTEAFF

j_gene: TRBJ2-3
d_gene: TRBD2
abundance: many
v_gene: TRBV5-1
CDR3nt: TGCGCCAGCAGCCCGCTAGCGGCGGTAGGAGATACGCAGTATTTT
CDR3aa: CASSPLAAVGDTQYF

j_gene: TRBJ2-3
d_gene: NA
abundance: many
v_gene: TRBV3-1
CDR3nt: TGTGCCAGCAGCCCCGATATTTGGGGAACAGATACGCAGTATTTT
CDR3aa: CASSPDIWGTDTQYF

j_gene: TRBJ2-1
d_gene: NA
abundance: many
v_gene: TRBV20-1
CDR3nt: TGCAGTGCTTCGATCGTGGGCGGGACCCTGTTGAATGAGCAGTTCTTC
CDR3aa: CSASIVGGTLLNEQFF

j_gene: TRBJ2-3
d_gene: NA
abundance: many
v_gene: TRBV6-5
CDR3nt: TGTGCCAGCAGTTCAACCACAGATACGCAGTATTTT
CDR3aa: CASSSTTDTQYF

j_gene: TRBJ2-7
d_gene: NA
abundance: many
v_gene: TRBV5-1
CDR3nt: TGCGCCAGCAGCTTGGACCCGAGCTCCTACGAGCAGTACTTC
CDR3aa: CASSLDPSSYEQYF

j_gene: TRBJ2-3
d_gene: TRBD1
abundance: many
v_gene: TRBV5-1
CDR3nt: TGCGCCAGCAGCACGAACAGGGGGCCGACAGATACGCAGTATTTT
CDR3aa: CASSTNRGPTDTQYF

j_gene: TRBJ1-6
d_gene: NA
abundance: NA
v_gene: TRBV5-1
CDR3nt: TGCGCCAGCAGCTTGGGTCCGAGCTCCTATAATTCACCCCTCAACTTT
CDR3aa: CASSLGPSSYNSPLNF

j_gene: TRBJ2-5
d_gene: NA
abundance: NA
v_gene: TRBV29-1
CDR3nt: TGCAGCGGACAGCTCCAAGAGACCCAGTACTTC
CDR3aa: CSGQLQETQYF

j_gene: TRBJ2-5
d_gene: NA
abundance: many
v_gene: TRBV7-2
CDR3nt: TGTGCCAGCAGCTTAGTTGCGACCAAAAAGGAGACCCAGTACTTC
CDR3aa: CASSLVATKKETQYF

j_gene: TRBJ1-2
d_gene: NA
abundance: NA
v_gene: TRBV4-1
CDR3nt: TGCGCCAGCAGCCACCCGATGAGGGGTGCTAACTATGGCTACACCTTC
CDR3aa: CASSHPMRGANYGYTF

j_gene: TRBJ1-2
d_gene: NA
abundance: many
v_gene: TRBV7-8
CDR3nt: TGTGCCAGCAGCTTAGAAGTACGGGACTATGGCTACACCTTC
CDR3aa: CASSLEVRDYGYTF

j_gene: TRBJ2-1
d_gene: TRBD2
abundance: many
v_gene: TRBV20-1
CDR3nt: TGCAGTGCTAGCCCGAGCGGGGGCGAGCAGTTCTTC
CDR3aa: CSASPSGGEQFF

j_gene: TRBJ2-7
d_gene: NA
abundance: many
v_gene: TRBV12-3/TRBV12-4
CDR3nt: TGTGCCAGCAGTTTATTGGAGGGGGCCGGGCAGTACTTC
CDR3aa: CASSLLEGAGQYF

j_gene: TRBJ2-5
d_gene: NA
abundance: many
v_gene: TRBV11-2
CDR3nt: TGTGCCAGCAGCTTAGATCTACAAGAGACCCAGTACTTC
CDR3aa: CASSLDLQETQYF

j_gene: TRBJ1-2
d_gene: NA
abundance: NA
v_gene: TRBV19
CDR3nt: TGTGCCAGTAGTATACTTGGACGGACCCTACTTAACTATGGCTACACCTTC
CDR3aa: CASSILGRTLLNYGYTF

j_gene: TRBJ2-1
d_gene: NA
abundance: many
v_gene: TRBV5-1
CDR3nt: TGCGCCAGCAGCTTAAACAATGAGCAGTTCTTC
CDR3aa: CASSLNNEQFF

j_gene: TRBJ2-1
d_gene: NA
abundance: many
v_gene: TRBV20-1
CDR3nt: TGCAGTGCTAGAGGGTACGTCTCCTACAATGAGCAGTTCTTC
CDR3aa: CSARGYVSYNEQFF

j_gene: TRBJ1-4
d_gene: NA
abundance: few
v_gene: TRBV18
CDR3nt: TGTGCCAGCTCCCCCCCCGGTGGTGAAAAACTGTTTTTT
CDR3aa: CASSPPGGEKLFF

j_gene: TRBJ2-7
d_gene: NA
abundance: many
v_gene: TRBV7-9
CDR3nt: TGTGCCAGCAGCCTGGAGGAGGGCATTGGCTCCTACGAGCAGTACTTC
CDR3aa: CASSLEEGIGSYEQYF

j_gene: TRBJ2-1
d_gene: TRBD2
abundance: NA
v_gene: TRBV29-1
CDR3nt: TGCAGCGTGGAGCGGGAGGACAATGAGCAGTTCTTC
CDR3aa: CSVEREDNEQFF

j_gene: TRBJ2-1
d_gene: NA
abundance: many
v_gene: TRBV4-3
CDR3nt: TGCGCCAGCAGCCAAGATCTTACCAGCGGACCCTACAATGAGCAGTTCTTC
CDR3aa: CASSQDLTSGPYNEQFF

j_gene: TRBJ1-5
d_gene: NA
abundance: NA
v_gene: TRBV20-1
CDR3nt: TGCAGTGCTATCCAGGGTAGCAATCAGCCCCAGAATTTT
CDR3aa: CSAIQGSNQPQNF

j_gene: TRBJ2-1
d_gene: TRBD2
abundance: many
v_gene: TRBV7-9
CDR3nt: TGTGCCAGCAGCTTAGTTCTAGCGGAATACAATGAGCAGTTCTTC
CDR3aa: CASSLVLAEYNEQFF

j_gene: TRBJ2-3
d_gene: NA
abundance: many
v_gene: TRBV5-1
CDR3nt: TGCGCCAGCAGCTTGGCCTCCCCTAGGGGGGCAGATACGCAGTATTTT
CDR3aa: CASSLASPRGADTQYF

j_gene: TRBJ1-2
d_gene: NA
abundance: many
v_gene: TRBV30
CDR3nt: TGTGCCTGGAGATTAGGGGGGTGGGGGTATGGCTACACCTTC
CDR3aa: CAWRLGGWGYGYTF

j_gene: TRBJ2-7
d_gene: NA
abundance: many
v_gene: TRBV5-1
CDR3nt: TGCGCCAGCAGCTCCCTCCCCCACTACGAGCAGTACTTC
CDR3aa: CASSSLPHYEQYF

j_gene: TRBJ2-1
d_gene: NA
abundance: many
v_gene: TRBV9
CDR3nt: TGTGCCAGCAGCGTAGCTGTAGGACACCCAAGTGACAATGAGCAGTTCTTC
CDR3aa: CASSVAVGHPSDNEQFF

j_gene: TRBJ2-1
d_gene: NA
abundance: many
v_gene: TRBV29-1
CDR3nt: TGCAGCGTTGTCCTCGGGCCCCTTTTCTCCTACAATGAGCAGTTCTTC
CDR3aa: CSVVLGPLFSYNEQFF

j_gene: TRBJ2-3
d_gene: TRBD2
abundance: many
v_gene: TRBV9
CDR3nt: TGTGCCAGCAGCGAAGGACTAGCGGGGAGAGATACGCAGTATTTT
CDR3aa: CASSEGLAGRDTQYF